The 28 T cell receptor beta chains listed next were all sequenced from one sample in a study of T-cell reconstitution after alpha-beta-depleted transplantation in children. Unique molecular identifiers tagged the TCRbeta library. TCRdb itself ran the PCR reads through MiXCR, one entry per CDR3 protein. The sample includes about 270,000 distinct CDR3 sequences, almost 10% of them seen just once. The sample in question was PBMCs from the stem cell graft donor, obtained from the stem cell graft. These receptors all come from a human donor who donated a stem cell graft to a child with SCID.

This clonotype was found many times. The chain couples TRBV29-1 to TRBJ1-3, with unresolved D. V lost 4 bases, J lost 0 bases, and 10 bases lay in between. CDR1 and CDR2 (germline): SQVTM, ANQGSEA. This CDR3 contains 14 residues. Here the CDR3 DNA reads TGCAGCGTTGGACTGGGCCACTCTGGAAACACCATATATTTT. Its protein is CSVGLGHSGNTIYF.

A word on this clonotype: This may be a read error, as it is one base from a much larger clone. The CDR3 is CASSLQQVTGELFF. CDR3 nucleotide sequence: TGCGCCAGCAGCCTCCAACAGGTAACCGGGGAGCTGTTTTTT. The rearrangement uses TRBV5-1 and TRBJ2-2; the D gene is possibly TRBD1 (5 bases). Trimming removed 4 bases from V and 5 bases from J, with 12 bases in between. Germline CDR1 reads SGHRS; CDR2 reads YFSETQ. The CDR3 extends over 14 amino acids. Full variable domain (remainder filled in from reference TRBV5-1 and TRBJ2-2): KAGVTQTPRYLIKTRGQQVTLSCSPISGHRSVSWYQQTPGQGLQFLFEYFSETQRNKGNFPGRFSGRQFSNSRSEMNVSTLELGDSALYLCASSLQQVTGELFFGEGSRLTVL.

Only a few counts were recorded for this clonotype. The V call is TRBV20-1, the J call TRBJ2-3; 8 bases match TRBD2. CDR1 and CDR2 from the germline V gene are DFQATT and SNEGSKA (reference sequence). The CDR3 is 14 residues long. V lost 5 bases and J lost 1; bases outside the gene matches: 5. In nucleotides, the CDR3 is TGCAGTGCTGCAAGCGGGGGACGCACAGATACGCAGTATTTT. Its translation is CSAASGGRTDTQYF.

This clonotype was counted many times. This rearrangement joins TRBV18 to TRBJ2-3, with unresolved D. CDR1 KGHSH and CDR2 LQKENI come from the germline V gene. The CDR3 runs to 12 residues. The germline V and J ends were trimmed by 8 bases and 0 bases, with 6 bases remaining between them. DNA for the CDR3: TGTGCCAGCAGCCGAAGCACAGATACGCAGTATTTT. It yields the protein CASSRSTDTQYF.

This clonotype appeared a few times. The chain is built from TRBV3-1 and TRBJ2-1; TRBD1 might be the D (5 bases). Trimming shortened V by 0 bases and J by 7 bases, and 10 bases separated the two germline ends. CDR3 size: 14 residues. Per germline, CDR1 LGHDT and CDR2 YNNKEL (reference sequence). The CDR3 region is CASSQDWGNNEQFF. The DNA for the CDR3 is TGTGCCAGCAGCCAAGATTGGGGCAATAATGAGCAGTTCTTC.

Here the CDR3 reads CASSEGDSAKHGYTF. The DNA for the CDR3 is TGTGCCAGCAGTGAAGGGGACAGTGCAAAGCATGGCTACACCTTC. V is TRBV6-1 and J is TRBJ1-2, with 7 bases identical to TRBD1. CDR1 and CDR2 from the germline V gene are MNHNS and SASEGT. The V and J ends lost 1 base and 6 bases, in that order; junction bases with no gene match: 8. The CDR3 covers 15 residues.

This clonotype came up a few times. This rearrangement joins TRBV3-1 to TRBJ2-7; D is unresolved. This CDR3 has 13 residues. The germline gives CDR1 LGHDT, CDR2 YNNKEL (reference sequence). The V end lost 1 base, the J end lost 2 bases, and 6 bases lay between the germline ends. The CDR3 sequence: CASSQGATYEQYF. The CDR3 bases are TGTGCCAGCAGCCAAGGTGCCACCTACGAGCAGTACTTC.

This clonotype has a handful of counts. The genes are TRBV5-1 and TRBJ1-5, with TRBD1 matching 7 bases. The CDR3 has 14 residues. Germline trimming cut 3 bases from V and 5 bases from J; bases unmatched to any gene: 5. Germline V gene data show CDR1 as SGHRS and CDR2 as YFSETQ. This CDR3 is CASSSTGQDQPQHF. CDR3 in DNA: TGCGCCAGCAGCTCGACAGGGCAGGATCAGCCCCAGCATTTT. The full variable domain, in which reference TRBV5-1 and TRBJ1-5 provide the parts outside the CDR3, is KAGVTQTPRYLIKTRGQQVTLSCSPISGHRSVSWYQQTPGQGLQFLFEYFSETQRNKGNFPGRFSGRQFSNSRSEMNVSTLELGDSALYLCASSSTGQDQPQHFGDGTRLSIL.

This clonotype was detected only a few times. V usage is TRBV12-3 or TRBV12-4 and J usage is TRBJ1-1; D is unclear. There are 11 residues in the CDR3. V lost 8 bases and J lost 4, with 8 bases in between. The CDR3 loop reads CASRTPTEAFF. CDR3 in DNA: TGTGCCAGCCGGACCCCCACTGAAGCTTTCTTT.

This clonotype has a count of ten or more. The J gene is TRBJ2-5, the V gene TRBV14; TRBD2 aligns across 8 bases. Germline assignment: CDR1 SGHDN and CDR2 FVKESK. V lost 4 bases and J lost 5; bases outside the gene matches: 3. The CDR3 has 13 residues. The CDR3 here is CASSLSGGETQYF. CDR3 nucleotide sequence: TGTGCCAGCAGCCTATCGGGGGGGGAGACCCAGTACTTC.

In DNA form, the CDR3 reads TGTGCCAGCAGTTTAGCGGTGGGTAGTGGTTCACCCCTCCACTTT. Translation: CASSLAVGSGSPLHF. The chain couples TRBV12-3 or TRBV12-4 to TRBJ1-6; D unclear. Trimming cost V 0 bases and J 9 bases, with 12 bases left between them. The CDR3 contains 15 residues.

This clonotype was recorded many times. The chain carries TRBV6-5 and TRBJ2-7, with 12 nucleotides matching TRBD1. Germline trimming cut 7 bases from V and 6 bases from J; bases unmatched to any gene: 7. The CDR3 length is 14 residues. Germline V gives CDR1 MNHEY, CDR2 SVGAGI. The CDR3 loop reads CASTTGQGAGEQYF. Written as DNA, the CDR3 is TGTGCCAGCACCACGGGACAGGGGGCTGGCGAGCAGTACTTC.

The V gene is TRBV27, the J gene TRBJ2-7; perhaps D is TRBD1 or TRBD2 (6 bases each). The germline gives CDR1 MNHEY, CDR2 SMNVEV (reference sequence). There are 14 residues in the CDR3. Trimming pared 1 base from V and 4 bases from J, leaving 11 bases between. The CDR3 bases are TGTGCCAGCAGTTTATTGGGGGGCGCGTACGAGCAGTACTTC. As protein: CASSLLGGAYEQYF.

This clonotype was recorded many times. This chain links TRBV5-1 with TRBJ2-7; the D gene is possibly TRBD2 (6 bases). Looked up from germline, CDR1 is SGHRS and CDR2 is YFSETQ. The length of the CDR3 is 14 residues. Trimming cost V 8 bases and J 2 bases, with 17 bases left between them. The CDR3 spells CASSHGGTAYEQYF. DNA for the CDR3: TGCGCCAGTTCCCATGGGGGGACCGCCTACGAGCAGTACTTC.

A few counts support this clonotype. The chain is built from TRBV12-3 or TRBV12-4 and TRBJ2-6; weak D call: TRBD1 (6 bases). The CDR3 has 13 residues. The V end was cut by 4 bases, the J end by 8 bases, with 9 bases between. Written as DNA, the CDR3 is TGTGCCAGCAGTTCACAGGGAACCAACGTCCTGACTTTC. Amino acid sequence: CASSSQGTNVLTF.

The rearrangement joins TRBV12-3 or TRBV12-4 to TRBJ2-6; weak D call: TRBD1 (6 bases). Trimming shortened V by 6 bases and J by 1 base, and 13 bases separated the two germline ends. This CDR3 region has 16 residues. CDR3 in DNA: TGTGCCAGCAGCAGGGGACCCTCTTCTGGGGCCAACGTCCTGACTTTC. This encodes CASSRGPSSGANVLTF.

This sequence joins TRBV20-1 and TRBJ1-5, with a possible D match to TRBD1 (6 bases). The CDR3 sequence is 13 residues long. V was cut by 6 bases and J by 1 base, with 10 bases left in between. Germline V CDR1 and CDR2: DFQATT, SNEGSKA (reference sequence). CDR3 sequence (DNA): TGCAGTGCCCAGAGGGGGAGCAATCAGCCCCAGCATTTT. Translated, it gives CSAQRGSNQPQHF.

A few counts support this clonotype. This chain joins TRBV12-3 or TRBV12-4 and TRBJ1-3; tentatively, D is TRBD1 (5 bases). This CDR3 is 12 amino acids long. The V end was cut by 8 bases, the J end by 10 bases, with 15 bases between. CDR3 sequence: CASAKGEGTIYF. The CDR3 DNA follows: TGTGCCAGCGCAAAAGGGGAAGGGACCATATATTTT.

In its sample, this clonotype was seen many times. This rearrangement joins TRBV20-1 to TRBJ2-7; 12 positions agree with TRBD2. The V gene end was trimmed by 0 bases and the J gene end by 6 bases; junction bases not matched to a gene: 3. The germline V gene has CDR1 DFQATT and CDR2 SNEGSKA (reference sequence). The CDR3 totals 14 residues. DNA of the CDR3: TGCAGTGCTAGAGATTTACTAGCGGGGGGCGAGCAGTACTTC. This sequence encodes CSARDLLAGGEQYF.

In its sample, this clonotype was seen a few times. The rearrangement joins TRBV15 to TRBJ1-1; D remains unclear. CDR1 is LNHNV and CDR2 is YYDKDF in the germline V gene (reference sequence). V shed 5 bases and J shed 5 bases, with 15 bases lying between them. The CDR3 spans 14 residues. The CDR3 sequence: CATSPPRVSTEAFF. CDR3 DNA sequence: TGTGCCACCAGCCCCCCTAGGGTGTCTACTGAAGCTTTCTTT.

This clonotype has a count of ten or more. CDR3 DNA: TGTGCCAGCAGCCATGTTAGCGGGGAGAACACCGGGGAGCTGTTTTTT. It codes for CASSHVSGENTGELFF. This chain links TRBV3-1 with TRBJ2-2; 8 positions match TRBD2. The CDR3 consists of 16 residues. The germline V gene has CDR1 LGHDT and CDR2 YNNKEL (reference sequence). Trimming took 3 bases from V and 1 from J; bases not matched to a gene: 4. The entire variable domain, with the rest obtained from reference TRBV3-1 and TRBJ2-2, is as follows: DTAVSQTPKYLVTQMGNDKSIKCEQNLGHDTMYWYKQDSKKFLKIMFSYNNKELIINETVPNRFSPKSPDKAHLNLHINSLELGDSAVYFCASSHVSGENTGELFFGEGSRLTVL.

CDR3 DNA sequence: TGCGCCAGCTCCAGACAGGACACTGAAGCTTTCTTT. Its translation is CASSRQDTEAFF. This chain links TRBV5-1 with TRBJ1-1, with D perhaps TRBD1 (6 bases). Between the trimmed V and J ends, which lost 7 bases and 3 bases, there was a span of 10 bases. The CDR3 length is 12 residues. CDR1 is SGHRS, CDR2 YFSETQ, per germline.

This clonotype was seen a few times. The rearrangement links TRBV7-9 to TRBJ2-1; D uncertain. This CDR3 has 12 residues. The V end was cut by 5 bases, the J end by 9 bases, with 11 bases between. The germline CDR1 and CDR2 sequences are SEHNR and FQNEAQ (reference sequence). The chain's CDR3 is CASSGVEPEQFF. CDR3 bases: TGTGCCAGCAGCGGGGTGGAGCCTGAGCAGTTCTTC. The variable domain in full, completed from reference TRBV7-9 and TRBJ2-1, reads DTGVSQNPRHKITKRGQNVTFRCDPISEHNRLYWYRQTLGQGPEFLTYFQNEAQLEKSRLLSDRFSAERPKGSFSTLEIQRTEQGDSAMYLCASSGVEPEQFFGPGTRLTVL.

The rearrangement uses TRBV29-1 and TRBJ2-5, with TRBD1 identical over 7 bases. CDR1 and CDR2 (germline): SQVTM, ANQGSEA. The CDR3 covers 11 residues. V shed 8 bases and J 4 bases; nucleotides not matched to a gene: 4. The DNA for the CDR3 is TGCAGCATCCGACAGGGAGAGACCCAGTACTTC. Protein sequence: CSIRQGETQYF. Supplemented by reference TRBV29-1 and TRBJ2-5, the full variable domain reads SAVISQKPSRDICQRGTSLTIQCQVDSQVTMMFWYRQQPGQSLTLIATANQGSEATYESGFVIDKFPISRPNLTFSTLTVSNMSPEDSSIYLCSIRQGETQYFGPGTRLLVL.

The chain joins TRBV5-1 to TRBJ2-7; D may be TRBD2 (5 bases). The CDR3 spans 13 residues. Trimming left V 4 bases short and J 1 base short, with 9 bases between. Germline V gene lookup returns CDR1 SGHRS and CDR2 YFSETQ. In DNA, the CDR3 is TGCGCCAGCAGCGGGAGAGGGTCCTACGAGCAGTACTTC. It specifies CASSGRGSYEQYF.

This clonotype was counted only a few times. V is TRBV5-1 and J is TRBJ2-5; maybe TRBD2 (7 bases). Trimming took 1 base from V and 1 from J, leaving 14 bases between them. CDR3 size: 16 residues. Germline V CDR1 and CDR2: SGHRS, YFSETQ. The CDR3 nucleotides read TGCGCCAGCAGCTTGATCGGGGGGCCGTCCCAAGAGACCCAGTACTTC. Amino acid sequence: CASSLIGGPSQETQYF.

This clonotype has just a few counts. This sequence joins TRBV28 and TRBJ1-1; D gene unclear. CDR1 is MDHEN, CDR2 SYDVKM, per germline. V dropped 5 bases and J dropped 6 bases, with 13 bases sitting between them. The CDR3 is made up of 13 amino acids. CDR3 amino acids: CASSHPAGPEAFF. The CDR3 DNA follows: TGTGCCAGCAGTCACCCGGCGGGTCCTGAAGCTTTCTTT.

The rearrangement links TRBV10-3 to TRBJ2-7; 7 nucleotides agree with TRBD1. CDR3 length equals 15 residues. From germline, CDR1 is ENHRY and CDR2 SYGVKD. V dropped 0 bases and J dropped 1; count of bases not matched to a gene: 3. This chain's CDR3 is CAISESPTGSYEQYF. The CDR3 nucleotides are TGTGCCATCAGTGAGTCCCCGACAGGGTCCTACGAGCAGTACTTC.